One and the same sample provided the 18 T cell receptor beta chains below, sequenced in a study of blood T cell repertoires in COVID-19. Generated by immunoSEQ multiplex PCR, the TCRdb table keeps only in-frame clones and is missing some. The repertoire holds about 160,000 clones, with about 93% as singletons. The sample consisted of peripheral blood. The receptors derive from a woman between 50 and 59 years old with acute or convalescent COVID-19.

This chain uses TRBV7-2 with TRBJ2-4; 7 positions agree with TRBD2. V gave up 3 bases and J gave up 0 bases; unmatched junction bases: 5. The CDR3 loop spans 16 amino acids. Germline V gives CDR1 SGHTA, CDR2 FQGNSA. CDR3 amino acids: CASSFGLGPAKNIQYF. CDR3 in DNA: TGTGCCAGCAGCTTCGGACTAGGTCCAGCCAAAAACATTCAGTACTTC.

The chain couples TRBV5-1 to TRBJ1-5; D remains unclear. Germline values: CDR1 SGHRS, CDR2 YFSETQ. The CDR3 totals 15 residues. V dropped 2 bases and J dropped 0 bases, with 9 bases sitting between them. CDR3 loop: CASSLRGDSNQPQHF. CDR3 DNA: TGCGCCAGCAGCTTACGAGGAGATAGCAATCAGCCCCAGCATTTT.

The CDR3 is CASSPGQGADTQYF. The CDR3 DNA reads TGTGCCAGCAGTCCAGGACAGGGGGCAGATACGCAGTATTTT. The gene calls are TRBV7-9 and TRBJ2-3; TRBD1 agrees at 10 bases. Germline V lookup: CDR1 SEHNR, CDR2 FQNEAQ (reference sequence). Trimming took 6 bases from V and 4 from J; bases not matched to a gene: 4. This CDR3 comprises 14 residues.

The chain is built from TRBV25-1 and TRBJ2-2, with 7 nucleotides matching TRBD1. The germline gives CDR1 MGHDK, CDR2 SYGVNS. The CDR3 extends over 18 amino acids. Germline trimming cut 1 base from V and 5 bases from J; bases unmatched to any gene: 13. CDR3 coding DNA: TGTGCCAGCAGTGAATTTTCCGTCGACAGGGCGCGGACCGGGGAGCTGTTTTTT. Residues: CASSEFSVDRARTGELFF.

The chain is built from TRBV19 and TRBJ1-6, with D perhaps TRBD1 (5 bases). The CDR3 is 14 amino acids. Germline V gene data show CDR1 as LNHDA and CDR2 as SQIVND (reference sequence). V dropped 5 bases and J dropped 9 bases, with 14 bases sitting between them. The CDR3 protein is CASSFRGEVSPLHF. The CDR3 DNA reads as TGTGCCAGTAGTTTTAGGGGCGAGGTTTCACCCCTCCACTTT. Looking up the rest from reference TRBV19 and TRBJ1-6 gives the full variable domain: DGGITQSPKYLFRKEGQNVTLSCEQNLNHDAMYWYRQDPGQGLRLIYYSQIVNDFQKGDIAEGYSVSREKKESFPLTVTSAQKNPTAFYLCASSFRGEVSPLHFGNGTRLTVT.

V and J are TRBV19 and TRBJ1-3, with D perhaps TRBD1 (5 bases). The germline V and J ends were trimmed by 6 bases and 1 base, with 7 bases remaining between them. This CDR3 region has 13 residues. Germline CDR1 and CDR2: LNHDA and SQIVND (reference sequence). In nucleotides, the CDR3 is TGTGCCAGTAGCGGGACTTCTGGAAACACCATATATTTT. This codes for CASSGTSGNTIYF.

This chain links TRBV6-5 with TRBJ2-5, with D maybe TRBD1 (6 bases). Deletions cut 6 bases from V and 1 base from J, with 15 bases between. The CDR3 totals 15 residues. Germline CDR1 MNHEY, CDR2 SVGAGI. CDR3 region: CASRLLTGLQETQYF. The CDR3 region has the DNA TGTGCCAGCAGACTTTTGACAGGCCTCCAAGAGACCCAGTACTTC.

The chain recombines TRBV4-1 with TRBJ2-1; the match to TRBD1 covers 7 bases. Germline V lookup: CDR1 MGHRA, CDR2 YSYEKL. V trimming: 1 base; J trimming: 7 bases; junction bases outside the gene matches: 10. This CDR3 region has 16 residues. In DNA, the CDR3 is TGCGCCAGCAGCCAAGCCGGGACAGCCTTGGGTAATGAGCAGTTCTTC. This sequence encodes CASSQAGTALGNEQFF.

Only one count was recorded for this clone. The chain uses TRBV7-2 and TRBJ2-7; tentatively, D is TRBD2 (6 bases). This CDR3 region has 16 residues. With 0 bases removed from V and 4 bases from J, the gap between germline ends came to 16 bases. Germline V gives CDR1 SGHTA, CDR2 FQGNSA. This CDR3 reads CASSLALGSGPYEQYF. Here the CDR3 DNA reads TGTGCCAGCAGCTTAGCGCTGGGTAGCGGTCCTTACGAGCAGTACTTC.

This chain connects TRBV28 to TRBJ1-3; 7 positions match TRBD1. The V segment lost 4 bases and the J segment 4 bases; nucleotides outside the gene matches: 13. Germline V CDR1 and CDR2: MDHEN, SYDVKM. This CDR3 region has 17 residues. The CDR3 protein is CASSSQNRDRSGNTIYF. CDR3 coding DNA: TGTGCCAGCAGTTCCCAAAACCGGGACAGATCCGGAAACACCATATATTTT.

The chain is built from TRBV15 and TRBJ1-1, with 8 nucleotides matching TRBD1. The germline CDR1 and CDR2 sequences are LNHNV and YYDKDF (reference sequence). The CDR3 consists of 16 residues. V was pared by 2 bases and J by 6 bases, with 11 bases of the junction left unmatched. The DNA for the CDR3 is TGTGCCACCAGCAGACCCCCGGGACAGGCCTTAGCTGAAGCTTTCTTT. Translated: CATSRPPGQALAEAFF.

To note about this clone: This sample also contains other DNA sequences that code for the same CDR3. V and J are TRBV20-1 and TRBJ2-7; D may be TRBD2 (5 bases). There are 11 residues in the CDR3. Per the germline V gene, CDR1 is DFQATT and CDR2 is SNEGSKA (reference sequence). Between the trimmed V and J ends, which lost 4 bases and 5 bases, there was a span of 9 bases. CDR3 protein: CSATSGHEQYF. The DNA of the CDR3 is TGCAGTGCTACGAGCGGCCACGAGCAGTACTTC.

V and J are TRBV19 and TRBJ2-2; a weak D match, TRBD1 (6 bases). The CDR3 is 15 amino acids. Germline V gene lookup returns CDR1 LNHDA and CDR2 SQIVND (reference sequence). Deletions cut 2 bases from V and 7 bases from J, with 14 bases between. The CDR3 DNA is TGTGCCAGTAGTATACTTTCAGGGGAAGGCGGGGAGCTGTTTTTT. This encodes CASSILSGEGGELFF.

The chain recombines TRBV2 with TRBJ1-5; 9 nucleotides match TRBD1. The CDR3 has 14 residues. Germline values: CDR1 SNHLY, CDR2 FYNNEI. V lost 3 bases to trimming and J lost 6 bases; unmatched junction nucleotides: 3. The CDR3 DNA reads as TGTGCCAGCAGTGAGGACAGGGGAGGTCAGCCCCAGCATTTT. It codes for CASSEDRGGQPQHF.

The J gene is TRBJ1-6, the V gene TRBV18; 9 bases are shared with TRBD1. This CDR3 spans 13 amino acids. V shed 4 bases and J 13 bases; nucleotides not matched to a gene: 5. CDR1 is KGHSH, CDR2 LQKENI, per germline. The CDR3 DNA sequence: TGTGCCAGCTCACTAGGACAGGGGAGGCCCCTCCACTTT. Protein product: CASSLGQGRPLHF.

The V and J genes are TRBV6-2 or TRBV6-3 and TRBJ2-1; 13 bases are shared with TRBD2. Losses at the gene ends were 4 bases for V and 10 bases for J; bases not matched to a gene: 10. The CDR3 is 16 residues long. The germline CDR1 and CDR2 sequences are MNHEY and SVGEGT. CDR3 sequence reads: CASSFTTSGGLGEQFF. The CDR3 nucleotides are TGTGCCAGCAGTTTCACGACTAGCGGGGGGTTAGGGGAGCAGTTCTTC.

The genes are TRBV7-9 and TRBJ2-1; D possibly corresponds to TRBD2 (5 bases). The length of the CDR3 is 14 residues. Germline loops: CDR1 SEHNR, CDR2 FQNEAQ (reference sequence). V lost 3 bases, J lost 5 bases, and 11 bases lay in between. Here the CDR3 DNA reads TGTGCCAGCAGCTTTGCCCGGGAAAACAATGAGCAGTTCTTC. It specifies CASSFARENNEQFF.

The V gene is TRBV19, the J gene TRBJ1-1, with a possible D match to TRBD1 (6 bases). The CDR3 covers 13 residues. Germline lookup yields CDR1 LNHDA and CDR2 SQIVND (reference sequence). V lost 9 bases to trimming and J lost 2 bases, with 13 bases between them. The CDR3 DNA follows: TGTGCCAGCCAAGACAGGCCCAACACTGAAGCTTTCTTT. Its protein is CASQDRPNTEAFF.